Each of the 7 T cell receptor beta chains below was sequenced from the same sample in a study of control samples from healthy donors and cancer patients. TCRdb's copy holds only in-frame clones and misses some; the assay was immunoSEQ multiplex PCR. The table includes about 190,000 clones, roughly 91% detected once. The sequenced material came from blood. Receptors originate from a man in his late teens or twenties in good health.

CDR3 residues: CASSPSGPVSYNEQFF. DNA for the CDR3: TGCGCCAGCAGCCCCAGCGGGCCCGTTTCCTACAATGAGCAGTTCTTC. The rearrangement joins TRBV5-1 to TRBJ2-1; maybe TRBD2 (6 bases). The germline V gene has CDR1 SGHRS and CDR2 YFSETQ. This CDR3 contains 16 residues. Trimming took off 4 bases at V and 1 base at J, with 15 bases between the two ends.

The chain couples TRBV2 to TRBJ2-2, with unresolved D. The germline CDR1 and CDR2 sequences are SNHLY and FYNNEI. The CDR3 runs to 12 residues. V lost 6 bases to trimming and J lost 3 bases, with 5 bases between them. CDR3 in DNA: TGTGCCAGCAGGCGAGACACCGGGGAGCTGTTTTTT. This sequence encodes CASRRDTGELFF.

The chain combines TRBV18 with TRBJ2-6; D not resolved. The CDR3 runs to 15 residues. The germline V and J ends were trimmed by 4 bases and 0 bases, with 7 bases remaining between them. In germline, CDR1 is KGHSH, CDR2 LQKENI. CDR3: CASSQGFSGANVLTF. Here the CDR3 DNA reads TGTGCCAGCTCACAAGGATTCTCTGGGGCCAACGTCCTGACTTTC.

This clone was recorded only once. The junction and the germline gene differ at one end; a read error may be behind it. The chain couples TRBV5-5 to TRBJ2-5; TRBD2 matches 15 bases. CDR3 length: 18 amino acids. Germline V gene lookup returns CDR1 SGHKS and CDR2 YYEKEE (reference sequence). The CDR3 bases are TGTGCCAGCAGCTCGGGGACTAGCGGGGGGTTGTACCAAGAGGCCCAGTACTTC. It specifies CASSSGTSGGLYQEAQYF.

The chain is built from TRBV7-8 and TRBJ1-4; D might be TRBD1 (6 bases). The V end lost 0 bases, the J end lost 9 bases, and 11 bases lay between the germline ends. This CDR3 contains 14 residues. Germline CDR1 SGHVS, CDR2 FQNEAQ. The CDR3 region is CASSLAAGAQKLFF. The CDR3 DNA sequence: TGTGCCAGCAGCTTAGCGGCAGGGGCGCAAAAACTGTTTTTT. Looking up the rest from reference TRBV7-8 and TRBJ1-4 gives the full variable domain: GAGVSQSPRYKVAKRGQDVALRCDPISGHVSLFWYQQALGQGPEFLTYFQNEAQLDKSGLPSDRFFAERPEGSVSTLKIQRTQQEDSAVYLCASSLAAGAQKLFFGSGTQLSVL.

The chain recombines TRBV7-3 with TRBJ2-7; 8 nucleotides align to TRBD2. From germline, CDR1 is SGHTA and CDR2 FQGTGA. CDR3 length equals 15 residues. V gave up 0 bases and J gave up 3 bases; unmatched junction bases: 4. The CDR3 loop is CASSLTGLAGYEQYF. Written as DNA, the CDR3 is TGTGCCAGCAGCTTAACGGGGCTAGCGGGCTACGAGCAGTACTTC.

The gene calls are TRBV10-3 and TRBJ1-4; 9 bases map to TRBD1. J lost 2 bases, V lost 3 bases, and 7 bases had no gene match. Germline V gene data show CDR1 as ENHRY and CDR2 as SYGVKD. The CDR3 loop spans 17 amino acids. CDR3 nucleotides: TGTGCCATCAGTGACTCTTCGGACAGGGGTACTAATGAAAAACTGTTTTTT. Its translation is CAISDSSDRGTNEKLFF.